The entry below gives a single TCR beta chain sequence along with its context. The entry originates in a study of blood T cell repertoires in COVID-19. The CDR3 is 14 residues long. As originally analysed: Reference gene primers were amplified, and this amplification served to estimate nucleated cell counts. Using immunoSEQ multiplex PCR, the repertoire was profiled, and TCRdb retains in-frame clones only, with some absent. That table furnishes V, J and clone size, whereas the DNA furnished D and trimming. This table holds 200,000 to 250,000 clones, about 91% found once. This chain connects TRBV21-1 to TRBJ2-1; TRBD2 reflects the table's D call only, with no check against the DNA. TRBV21-1 is flagged as a pseudogene. The sequenced material came from peripheral blood. The sequence was obtained from a woman under 40 with COVID-19, enrolled during active disease. The CDR3 DNA reads as TGTGCCTCTACCCCTGCCCACTCCTACAATGAGCAGTTCTTC. This encodes CASTPAHSYNEQFF.